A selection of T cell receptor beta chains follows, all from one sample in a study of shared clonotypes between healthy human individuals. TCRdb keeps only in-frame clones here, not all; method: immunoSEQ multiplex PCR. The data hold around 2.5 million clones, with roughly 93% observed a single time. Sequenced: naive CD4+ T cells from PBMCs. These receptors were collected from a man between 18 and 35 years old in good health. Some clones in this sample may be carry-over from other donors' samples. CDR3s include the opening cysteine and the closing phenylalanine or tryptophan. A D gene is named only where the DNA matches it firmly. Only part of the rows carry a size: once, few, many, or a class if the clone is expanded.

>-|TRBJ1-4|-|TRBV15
TGTGCCACCAGCAGAGTGAGAGGGACGAGTGAAAAACTGTTTTTT
CATSRVRGTSEKLFF
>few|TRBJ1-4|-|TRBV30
TGTGCCTGGGGTGCAGGGACTGAAAAACTGTTTTTT
CAWGAGTEKLFF
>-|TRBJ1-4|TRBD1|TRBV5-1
TGCGCCAGCAGCGTGACCGGGACAGGGTCTGCAACTAATGAAAAACTGTTTTTT
CASSVTGTGSATNEKLFF
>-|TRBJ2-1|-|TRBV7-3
TGTGCCAGCAGCTTAAACCCCACTGAGCAGTTCTTC
CASSLNPTEQFF
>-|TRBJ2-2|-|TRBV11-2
TGTGCCAGCCTCCGGGGTTTGAGCGGGGAGCTGTTTTTT
CASLRGLSGELFF
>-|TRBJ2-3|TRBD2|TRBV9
TGTGCCAGCAGCGTTGCGGGAGGTCAAGCAGATACGCAGTATTTT
CASSVAGGQADTQYF
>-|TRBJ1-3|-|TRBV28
TGTGCCAGCCTTGGGGGTGCTGGAAACACCATATATTTT
CASLGGAGNTIYF
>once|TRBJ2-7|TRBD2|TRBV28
TGTGCCAGCAGTTTATATCTCGGGTTAGCGGGAGGACTCTCCTACGAGCAGTACTTC
CASSLYLGLAGGLSYEQYF
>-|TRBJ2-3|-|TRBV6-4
TGTGCCAGCAGTGTCGGGAGTTTCACAGATACGCAGTATTTT
CASSVGSFTDTQYF
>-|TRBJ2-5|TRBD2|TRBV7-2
TGTGCCAGCAGCTTAGTTTCCGGGACTAGCAGGTCAAAAAGAGAGACCCAGTACTTC
CASSLVSGTSRSKRETQYF
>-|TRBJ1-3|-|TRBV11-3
TGTGCCAGCAGCGCCCCGGGGGAAGGGGACACCATATATTTT
CASSAPGEGDTIYF
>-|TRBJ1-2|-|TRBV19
TGTGCCAGTAGTGCCAGGAACATACAGGGTGACTATGGCTACACCTTC
CASSARNIQGDYGYTF
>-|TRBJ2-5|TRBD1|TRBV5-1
TGCGCCAGCAGCGGCCCCGGGACAGGGGGGAGTAGGGAGACCCAGTACTTC
CASSGPGTGGSRETQYF
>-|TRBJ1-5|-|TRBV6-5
TGTGCCAGCAGCAATACAGGGAACCATCAGCCCCAGCATTTT
CASSNTGNHQPQHF
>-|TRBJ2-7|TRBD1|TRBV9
TGTGCCAGCAGCGGAGGGACAGGGGCTAACTACGAGCAGTACTTC
CASSGGTGANYEQYF
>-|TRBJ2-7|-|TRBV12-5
TGTGCTAGTGGCCCAAGCGGGACAGGCGAGCAGTACTTC
CASGPSGTGEQYF
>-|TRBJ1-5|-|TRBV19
TGTGCCAGTAGTATAGGCCGCCAGCCAGGTCAGCCCCAGCATTTT
CASSIGRQPGQPQHF
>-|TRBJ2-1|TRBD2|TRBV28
TGTGCCAGCAGTTCTCCTTCTAGCGGGAGTTCGTCGCTCGAGTTCTTC
CASSSPSSGSSSLEFF
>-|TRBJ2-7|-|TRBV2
TGTGCCAGCAGTGAGTGGGGGCTAGCGATAACCTACGAGCAGTACTTC
CASSEWGLAITYEQYF
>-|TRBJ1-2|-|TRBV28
TGTGCCAGCAGTCTCCGGGGTTATGGCTACACCTTC
CASSLRGYGYTF
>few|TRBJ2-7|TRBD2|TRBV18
TGTGCCAGCTCACGGGGGACTAGCGGAACGTCGGAGCAGTACTTC
CASSRGTSGTSEQYF
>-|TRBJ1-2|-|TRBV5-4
TGTGCCAGCAGAAGAAGTCAGGGTGACTTTTCGGGTGGCTACACCTTC
CASRRSQGDFSGGYTF
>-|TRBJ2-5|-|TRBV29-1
TGCAGCGTCGGTATGTTGGTTCAAGAGACCCAGTACTTC
CSVGMLVQETQYF
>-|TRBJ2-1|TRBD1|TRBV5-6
TGTGCCAGCAGCGTTCGGCGGACAGGGCTGAGTTCTGAGCAGTTCTTC
CASSVRRTGLSSEQFF
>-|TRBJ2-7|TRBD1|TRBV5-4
TGTGCCAGCAGCTTCGGACAGGGGATCTACGAGCAGTACTTC
CASSFGQGIYEQYF
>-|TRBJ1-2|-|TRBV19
TGTGCCAGTAGTACCTTCCGGGACTATGGCTACACCTTC
CASSTFRDYGYTF
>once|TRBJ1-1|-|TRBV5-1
TGCGCCAGCAGCGAGGGGACGGGGGCTTTCTTT
CASSEGTGAFF
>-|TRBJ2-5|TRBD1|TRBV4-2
TGTGCCAGCAGCCCGGGGACAGGCCAAGAGACCCAGTACTTC
CASSPGTGQETQYF
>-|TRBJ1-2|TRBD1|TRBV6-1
TGTGCCAGCACGGCCAGGGGGCTTAGTGGCTACACCTTC
CASTARGLSGYTF
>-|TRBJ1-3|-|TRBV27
TGTGCCAGCAGTTTGGGGGGCGGAAACACCATATATTTT
CASSLGGGNTIYF
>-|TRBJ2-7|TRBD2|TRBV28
TGTGCCAGCAGTCCAGCTAGCGGGCGGCCCTACGAGCAGTACTTC
CASSPASGRPYEQYF
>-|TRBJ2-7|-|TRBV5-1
TGCGCCAGCAGCCCCGAGGGACTTAGCTCCTACGAGCAGTACTTC
CASSPEGLSSYEQYF
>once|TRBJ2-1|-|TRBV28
TGTGCCAGCAGTTCCGGCCAGACACGACGTAACAATGAGCAGTTCTTC
CASSSGQTRRNNEQFF
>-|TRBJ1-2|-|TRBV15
TGTGCCACCTCGGAAGGAAACTATGGCTACACCTTC
CATSEGNYGYTF
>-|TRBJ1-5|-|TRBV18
TGTGCCAGCTCACCCTCAGGGAGGGGTGGCCAGCCCCAGCATTTT
CASSPSGRGGQPQHF
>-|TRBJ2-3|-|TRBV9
TGTGCCAGCAGGCCATATTCTAGCACAGATACGCAGTATTTT
CASRPYSSTDTQYF
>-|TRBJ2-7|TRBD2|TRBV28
TGTGCCAGCAGTTTAGGTGGCGGGAGGTGGGACGAGCAGTACTTC
CASSLGGGRWDEQYF
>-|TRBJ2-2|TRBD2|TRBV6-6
TGTGCCAGCAGAACCGGACTAGCTACATACACCGGGGAGCTGTTTTTT
CASRTGLATYTGELFF
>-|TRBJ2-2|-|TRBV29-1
TGCAGCGTTGAAGATTTTAGGGGACATAACACCGGGGAGCTGTTTTTT
CSVEDFRGHNTGELFF
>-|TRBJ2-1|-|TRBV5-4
TGTGCCAGCAGCTTGCCGAGACCAGGTGGAGGGGAGCAGTTCTTC
CASSLPRPGGGEQFF
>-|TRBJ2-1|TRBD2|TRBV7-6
TGTGCCAGCAGCTTATCACTAGCGGGAAGGGATGAGCAGTTCTTC
CASSLSLAGRDEQFF
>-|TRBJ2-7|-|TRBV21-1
TGTGCCAGCAGCAAAAAGACTAGGGGCCGCTACGAGCAGTACTTC
CASSKKTRGRYEQYF
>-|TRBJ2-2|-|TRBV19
TGTGCCAGTAGTATCCTCCGGGGTAGCTACACCGGGGAGCTGTTTTTT
CASSILRGSYTGELFF
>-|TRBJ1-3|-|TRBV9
TGTGCCAGCAGCGAGACGGATGGAAACACCATATATTTT
CASSETDGNTIYF
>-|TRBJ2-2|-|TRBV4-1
TGCGCCAGCAGCCCAACGGGACCACCAAACACCGGGGAGCTGTTTTTT
CASSPTGPPNTGELFF
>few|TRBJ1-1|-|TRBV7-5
TGTGCCAGAAGCTGGCAGGGAGACACTGAAGCTTTCTTT
CARSWQGDTEAFF
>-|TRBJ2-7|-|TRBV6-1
TGTGCCAGCAGTGAAGTGGGATTTGGGGAGCAGTACTTC
CASSEVGFGEQYF
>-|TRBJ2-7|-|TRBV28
TGTGCCAGCAGTTCCTCGGTCTTTGGGGCCTACGAGCAGTACTTC
CASSSSVFGAYEQYF
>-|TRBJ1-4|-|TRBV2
TGTGCCAGCAGTGTGCGGGTTTTTGCAACTAATGAAAAACTGTTTTTT
CASSVRVFATNEKLFF